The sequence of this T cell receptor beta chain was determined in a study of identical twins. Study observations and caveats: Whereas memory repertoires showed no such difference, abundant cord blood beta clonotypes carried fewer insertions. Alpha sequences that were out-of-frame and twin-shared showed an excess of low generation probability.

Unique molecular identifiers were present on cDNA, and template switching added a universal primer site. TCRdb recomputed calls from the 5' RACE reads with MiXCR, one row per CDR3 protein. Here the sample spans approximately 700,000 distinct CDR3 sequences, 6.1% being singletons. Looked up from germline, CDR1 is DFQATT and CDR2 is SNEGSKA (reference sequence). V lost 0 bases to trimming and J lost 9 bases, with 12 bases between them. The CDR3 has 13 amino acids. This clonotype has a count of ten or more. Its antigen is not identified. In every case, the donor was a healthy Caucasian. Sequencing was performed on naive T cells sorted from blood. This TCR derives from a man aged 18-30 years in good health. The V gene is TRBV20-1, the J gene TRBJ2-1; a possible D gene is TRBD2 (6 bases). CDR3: CSARDLKEGEQFF. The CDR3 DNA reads TGCAGTGCTAGAGACCTCAAGGAGGGTGAGCAGTTCTTC.